The rows below give T cell receptor beta chains drawn from one sample of a study of blood T cells in healthy people across ages. TCRdb reprocessed the 5' RACE reads via MiXCR and lists one record per CDR3 protein. This sample has about 930,000 distinct CDR3 sequences; almost 30% occur once, and the top ten carry 10%. A further study also used this sample, focusing on T cells of mothers and their children.

Sequenced: blood. These receptors originate from a woman in her thirties or forties in good health. CDR3s include the opening cysteine and the closing phenylalanine or tryptophan. Fields, in order: J gene, clone size, V gene, D gene, CDR3 protein, CDR3 DNA. The D gene is left open where the match is weak. Rows may omit the clone size; those that give it use once, few, many or a size class.

J: TRBJ1-5
size: -
V: TRBV5-1
D: TRBD1
CDR3: CASSLAGQQGQPQHF
DNA: TGCGCCAGCAGCTTGGCGGGACAGCAAGGTCAGCCCCAGCATTTT

J: TRBJ2-7
size: many
V: TRBV7-2
D: -
CDR3: CASSLALEAAYEQYF
DNA: TGTGCCAGCAGCTTAGCTCTGGAGGCGGCCTACGAGCAGTACTTC

J: TRBJ2-5
size: many
V: TRBV28
D: TRBD2
CDR3: CASSWGGGGIETQYF
DNA: TGTGCCAGCAGTTGGGGCGGCGGGGGGATAGAGACCCAGTACTTC

J: TRBJ1-2
size: -
V: TRBV3-1
D: TRBD1
CDR3: CASSPWTGPNYGYTF
DNA: TGTGCCAGCAGTCCTTGGACAGGGCCGAACTATGGTTACACCTTC

J: TRBJ1-2
size: once
V: TRBV4-3
D: TRBD1
CDR3: CASSRTTTGGIYGYTF
DNA: TGCGCCAGCAGCCGAACCACCACAGGGGGCATCTATGGCTACACCTTC

J: TRBJ2-5
size: -
V: TRBV11-2
D: -
CDR3: CASSPGYTNEQYF
DNA: TGTGCCAGCAGCCCAGGGTACACCAATGAGCAGTACTTC

J: TRBJ1-1
size: many
V: TRBV20-1
D: TRBD1
CDR3: CSARSRDRGNLNTEAFF
DNA: TGCAGTGCTAGATCACGGGACAGGGGGAACCTGAACACTGAAGCTTTCTTT

J: TRBJ2-4
size: -
V: TRBV7-9
D: -
CDR3: CASRGGGPTGEYF
DNA: TGTGCCAGCCGGGGAGGCGGACCTACCGGGGAGTACTTC

J: TRBJ1-5
size: -
V: TRBV20-1
D: TRBD1
CDR3: CSARAHYRGFYQPQHF
DNA: TGCAGTGCTAGAGCTCATTACAGGGGATTCTATCAGCCCCAGCATTTT

J: TRBJ2-7
size: -
V: TRBV28
D: -
CDR3: CASSEPGTHNYEQYF
DNA: TGTGCCAGCAGTGAGCCCGGGACTCATAACTACGAGCAGTACTTC

J: TRBJ1-5
size: -
V: TRBV2
D: -
CDR3: CASSATGIGSNQPRHF
DNA: TGTGCCAGCAGTGCTACAGGGATAGGGAGCAATCAGCCCCGGCATTTT

J: TRBJ1-3
size: -
V: TRBV15
D: -
CDR3: CATSRDGGGSGNTIYF
DNA: TGTGCCACCAGCAGAGATGGAGGGGGCTCTGGAAACACCATATATTTT